This T cell receptor (beta chain) was captured in a study of blood T cell repertoires in COVID-19. Profiling relied on immunoSEQ multiplex PCR, and the TCRdb table lists in-frame clones only, not all of them. The sample carries just under 45,000 clones, approximately 89% recorded once. This TCR derives from a woman between 40 and 50 years old with acute or convalescent COVID-19. What was sequenced was peripheral blood.

The CDR3, as DNA: TGTGCCAGCAGTGAAAGTAATTGGGGCCGTAACTATGGCTACACCTTC. It translates to CASSESNWGRNYGYTF. This chain joins TRBV6-1 and TRBJ1-2; TRBD1 might be the D (5 bases). The CDR3 contains 16 residues. Germline V gives CDR1 MNHNS, CDR2 SASEGT. Deletions cut 2 bases from V and 1 base from J, with 14 bases between.